Listed below are T cell receptor beta chains from one sample, sequenced in a study of graft-versus-host responses after intestinal transplantation. Profiled with immunoSEQ multiplex PCR; TCRdb holds only in-frame clones, not every one. The table lists 85,000 to 100,000 clones, approximately 90% of them singletons. No antigen has been identified for these receptors. The sequencing used unstimulated CD8+ T cells sorted from spleen or lymph node cells, collected before transplant. The receptors come from a human donor who was the organ donor for an intestinal transplant. CDR3s include the opening cysteine and the closing phenylalanine or tryptophan. A D gene is named only where the DNA matches it firmly. Clone size is stated in some rows and not others, as once, few, many or a class when expanded.

clone_size,v_call,cdr3_length,j_call,d_call,cdr3_aa,cdr3_nt
NA,TRBV7-9,14,TRBJ1-2,TRBD1,CASSFGTGLYGYTF,TGTGCCAGCAGCTTTGGGACAGGACTTTATGGCTACACCTTC
NA,TRBV6-4,16,TRBJ2-3,TRBD2,CASSEPTGLVTDTQYF,TGTGCCAGCAGTGAGCCCACGGGACTAGTCACAGATACGCAGTATTTT
once,TRBV2,14,TRBJ1-5,TRBD1,CASSDGQGGWPQHF,TGTGCCAGCAGTGATGGACAGGGTGGTTGGCCCCAGCATTTT
NA,TRBV5-4,11,TRBJ1-2,TRBD1,CASSTGQGLTF,TGTGCCAGCAGCACAGGACAGGGCCTCACCTTC
NA,TRBV13,13,TRBJ1-2,NA,CASSLGGADGYTF,TGTGCCAGCAGCTTAGGGGGGGCGGATGGCTACACCTTC
NA,TRBV18,17,TRBJ1-4,NA,CASSPRGDFATNEKLFF,TGTGCCAGCTCACCACGGGGGGACTTTGCAACTAATGAAAAACTGTTTTTT
NA,TRBV5-1,15,TRBJ1-2,NA,CASSLEYGTDYGYTF,TGCGCCAGCAGCTTGGAATACGGGACTGATTATGGCTACACCTTC
NA,TRBV13,14,TRBJ2-1,NA,CASQPGRRNNEQFF,TGTGCCAGCCAACCAGGAAGAAGGAACAATGAGCAGTTCTTC
NA,TRBV18,14,TRBJ1-4,TRBD1,CASSPGQDYEKLFF,TGTGCCAGCTCACCGGGACAGGATTATGAAAAACTGTTTTTT
NA,TRBV4-2,15,TRBJ2-3,NA,CASSQAGAYTDTQYF,TGTGCCAGCAGCCAAGCAGGGGCTTACACAGATACGCAGTATTTT
once,TRBV27,16,TRBJ2-1,NA,CASRIGGPVAIDEQFF,TGTGCCAGCAGAATCGGGGGTCCGGTCGCGATTGATGAGCAGTTCTTC
NA,TRBV11-2,14,TRBJ1-2,NA,CASSLGFSGDGYTF,TGTGCCAGCAGCTTAGGTTTTTCAGGGGATGGCTACACCTTC
NA,TRBV5-1,13,TRBJ1-6,TRBD1,CASSPTGGSPLHF,TGCGCCAGCAGCCCGACAGGGGGCTCACCCCTCCACTTT
NA,TRBV25-1,15,TRBJ1-4,NA,CASSELEYSEEKLFF,TGTGCCAGCAGTGAACTCGAGTATTCTGAAGAAAAACTGTTTTTT
NA,TRBV28,17,TRBJ2-1,NA,CASSYPSARAPYNEQFF,TGTGCCAGCAGCTACCCCTCGGCGCGGGCTCCCTACAATGAGCAGTTCTTC
NA,TRBV27,14,TRBJ1-5,NA,CASSLTGDNQPQHF,TGTGCCAGCAGTTTAACCGGAGATAATCAGCCCCAGCATTTT
NA,TRBV13,16,TRBJ2-5,TRBD2,CASSTRTSGSQETQYF,TGTGCCAGCAGCACCAGGACTAGCGGATCCCAAGAGACCCAGTACTTC
NA,TRBV5-1,13,TRBJ2-1,TRBD2,CASSIGGVNEQFF,TGCGCCAGCAGTATCGGGGGGGTAAATGAGCAGTTCTTC
NA,TRBV11-2,17,TRBJ2-2,TRBD1,CASSLGWGQGTTGELFF,TGTGCCAGCAGCTTAGGTTGGGGACAGGGCACAACCGGGGAGCTGTTTTTT
once,TRBV19,16,TRBJ1-2,TRBD1,CASSPRTGGPSYGYTF,TGTGCCAGTAGTCCCCGGACAGGGGGCCCCAGTTATGGCTACACCTTC
NA,TRBV19,13,TRBJ1-1,NA,CASSMGGNTEAFF,TGTGCCAGTAGTATGGGGGGAAACACTGAAGCTTTCTTT
NA,TRBV28,13,TRBJ2-7,NA,CATQDRVQPEQYF,TGTGCCACCCAGGACAGAGTCCAGCCCGAGCAGTACTTC
NA,TRBV25-1,14,TRBJ1-2,NA,CASSEGQGGYGYTF,TGTGCCAGCAGTGAAGGGCAGGGAGGATATGGCTACACCTTC
NA,TRBV14,18,TRBJ2-2,NA,CASSLARSGYPNTGELFF,TGTGCCAGCAGCCTAGCACGGAGCGGGTACCCGAACACCGGGGAGCTGTTTTTT
NA,TRBV7-9,15,TRBJ1-2,NA,CASSFTGFTWYGYTF,TGTGCCAGCAGCTTCACGGGGTTCACTTGGTATGGCTACACCTTC
NA,TRBV7-3,15,TRBJ2-1,TRBD2,CASSLGTSGRYEQFF,TGTGCCAGCAGCCTCGGGACTAGCGGGAGGTATGAGCAGTTCTTC
NA,TRBV9,17,TRBJ2-3,TRBD2,CASSPDGGAPNTDTQYF,TGTGCCAGCAGCCCAGACGGGGGGGCCCCGAACACAGATACGCAGTATTTT
once,TRBV19,14,TRBJ2-7,TRBD2,CASSRSGRRYEQYF,TGTGCCAGTAGTCGGTCCGGGAGGCGATACGAGCAGTACTTC
NA,TRBV29-1,16,TRBJ2-1,TRBD2,CSVEEFAGGNSNEQFF,TGCAGCGTTGAAGAGTTTGCGGGAGGGAATAGTAATGAGCAGTTCTTC
NA,TRBV13,18,TRBJ2-6,NA,CASSLVGAMSSGANVLTF,TGTGCCAGCAGCTTGGTGGGGGCTATGTCCTCTGGGGCCAACGTCCTGACTTTC
NA,TRBV9,17,TRBJ2-7,TRBD2,CASSAKGLAASDYEQYF,TGTGCCAGCAGCGCGAAGGGACTAGCGGCGTCGGACTACGAGCAGTACTTC
NA,TRBV19,16,TRBJ1-2,TRBD1,CASGEGRQGFSYGYTF,TGTGCCAGTGGTGAGGGACGACAGGGTTTTAGCTATGGCTACACCTTC
NA,TRBV10-3,13,TRBJ1-1,TRBD1,CAIRTGVATEAFF,TGTGCCATCAGGACAGGGGTCGCCACTGAAGCTTTCTTT
NA,TRBV15,14,TRBJ2-7,TRBD1,CATSIGTGIYEQYF,TGTGCCACCAGCATCGGGACAGGGATATACGAGCAGTACTTC
NA,TRBV19,13,TRBJ2-7,NA,CASSLGGRYEQYF,TGTGCCAGTAGTTTAGGGGGGCGCTACGAGCAGTACTTC
NA,TRBV6-6,16,TRBJ2-3,TRBD2,CASSYLSGAITDTQYF,TGTGCCAGCAGCTACCTAAGCGGGGCAATCACAGATACGCAGTATTTT
NA,TRBV28,11,TRBJ2-6,NA,CGTSGANVLTF,TGTGGGACATCTGGGGCCAACGTCCTGACTTTC
NA,TRBV28,14,TRBJ2-7,TRBD1,CASSARDRPYEQYF,TGTGCCAGCAGTGCCCGGGACAGGCCCTACGAGCAGTACTTC
NA,TRBV19,14,TRBJ1-3,NA,CASSITGSGNTIYF,TGTGCCAGTAGTATAACAGGTTCTGGAAACACCATATATTTT
NA,TRBV21-1,20,TRBJ1-6,NA,CASSKGSYSRFGQDNSPLHF,TGTGCCAGCAGCAAAGGGTCCTACTCACGATTCGGACAGGATAATTCACCCCTCCACTTT